Listed below are T cell receptor beta chains from one sample, sequenced in a study of neurological immune-mediated disorders. TCRdb used MiXCR to reprocess the 5' RACE reads, holding one entry per CDR3 protein. The repertoire includes about 39,000 distinct CDR3 sequences, almost 7.5% of them detected once, and 5.5% to 6.5% sits in the top ten. The source material was CD4+ T cells from blood. These receptors were taken from a man aged 50 or older in good health. Each CDR3 is given with its conserved first and last residue. D genes are given only for firm matches. Expanded clones get a size class; other rows say once, few or many, or leave the size out.

size: many; V: TRBV7-9; D: TRBD2; J: TRBJ2-7; DNA: TGTGCCAGCAGCTTACCCCCGACTAGCGGGAGTATAATCGACGAGCAGTACTTC; CDR3: CASSLPPTSGSIIDEQYF
size: many; V: TRBV29-1; D: .; J: TRBJ2-5; DNA: TGCAGCGTTAACCAGGGAGAGACCCAGTACTTC; CDR3: CSVNQGETQYF
size: many; V: TRBV5-1; D: TRBD1; J: TRBJ2-7; DNA: TGCGCCAGCAGCTTGCCCGACAGGGGCGAGCAGTACTTC; CDR3: CASSLPDRGEQYF
size: many; V: TRBV7-2; D: .; J: TRBJ1-1; DNA: TGTGCCAGCAGCCGAATTGGGGGGGCAAACACTGAAGCTTTCTTT; CDR3: CASSRIGGANTEAFF
size: .; V: TRBV20-1; D: TRBD2; J: TRBJ2-4; DNA: TGCAGTGCTACCCGGACTAGCGGGCCACTAGCCAAAAACATTCAGTACTTC; CDR3: CSATRTSGPLAKNIQYF
size: many; V: TRBV28; D: .; J: TRBJ2-2; DNA: TGTGCCAGCAGTTTGCGCACCGGGGAGCTGTTTTTT; CDR3: CASSLRTGELFF
size: .; V: TRBV28; D: .; J: TRBJ2-7; DNA: TGTGCCAGCAGTAGGCCCTACGAGCAGTACTTC; CDR3: CASSRPYEQYF
size: many; V: TRBV7-2; D: .; J: TRBJ2-5; DNA: TGTGCCAGCAGCTTAGGGGTTGAGACCCAGTACTTC; CDR3: CASSLGVETQYF
size: many; V: TRBV5-1; D: .; J: TRBJ2-3; DNA: TGCGCCAGCAGCTTGGGGCGGGGAGGCACAGATACGCAGTATTTT; CDR3: CASSLGRGGTDTQYF
size: many; V: TRBV5-6; D: TRBD1; J: TRBJ2-5; DNA: TGTGCCAGCAGCCCGCGACAGGGCAGGGGGACCCAGTACTTC; CDR3: CASSPRQGRGTQYF
size: many; V: TRBV12-3/TRBV12-4; D: TRBD2; J: TRBJ2-3; DNA: TGTGCCAGCAGTTTTTCTAGCGGGAGCACAGATACGCAGTATTTT; CDR3: CASSFSSGSTDTQYF
size: many; V: TRBV20-1; D: TRBD2; J: TRBJ2-1; DNA: TGCATTGGACTAGCGGGGGGTAACAATGAGCAGTTCTTC; CDR3: CIGLAGGNNEQFF
size: many; V: TRBV10-3; D: TRBD1; J: TRBJ2-7; DNA: TGTGCCATCAGAGTGGACAGGGGGTACGAGCAGTACTTC; CDR3: CAIRVDRGYEQYF
size: many; V: TRBV20-1; D: .; J: TRBJ1-4; DNA: TGCAGTGCAGCCCTCGGAGAAAAACTGTTTTTT; CDR3: CSAALGEKLFF
size: .; V: TRBV20-1; D: .; J: TRBJ2-5; DNA: TGCATGCCACGACAGAACCAAGAGACCCAGTACTTC; CDR3: CMPRQNQETQYF
size: many; V: TRBV10-3; D: .; J: TRBJ1-2; DNA: TGTGCCATCAGTGGAGGGGACGGCGCCTATGGCTACACCTTC; CDR3: CAISGGDGAYGYTF
size: many; V: TRBV12-3/TRBV12-4; D: .; J: TRBJ2-1; DNA: TGTGCCAGCAGCAGGGACGGGAGCTCCTACAATGAGCAGTTCTTC; CDR3: CASSRDGSSYNEQFF
size: many; V: TRBV19; D: .; J: TRBJ1-1; DNA: TGTGCCAGTAGTACTCACCATAACACTGAAGCTTTCTTT; CDR3: CASSTHHNTEAFF
size: few; V: TRBV30; D: .; J: TRBJ2-3; DNA: TGTGCCTGGAGTGTACTCGCGGCCAGGAGCCCCACAGATACGCAGTATTTT; CDR3: CAWSVLAARSPTDTQYF
size: few; V: TRBV4-3; D: .; J: TRBJ1-1; DNA: TGCGCCAGCAGCCAAGATTTGAGGGGGACGGAAGCTTTCTTT; CDR3: CASSQDLRGTEAFF
size: many; V: TRBV7-8; D: .; J: TRBJ1-4; DNA: TGTGCCAGCAGCTTAACGAGGGATAATGAAAAACTGTTTTTT; CDR3: CASSLTRDNEKLFF
size: many; V: TRBV3-1; D: .; J: TRBJ2-2; DNA: TGTGCCAGCAGGTTTATTTCGAACACCGGGGAGCTGTTTTTT; CDR3: CASRFISNTGELFF
size: many; V: TRBV12-3/TRBV12-4; D: TRBD2; J: TRBJ2-5; DNA: TGTGCCAGCAGTGGGGGGGGTCAAGAGACCCAGTACTTC; CDR3: CASSGGGQETQYF
size: many; V: TRBV5-1; D: TRBD1; J: TRBJ2-6; DNA: TGCGCCAGCAGCTTGGTCCTGAGACAGGGGGCAAGCTTTGGGGCCAACGTCCTGACTTTC; CDR3: CASSLVLRQGASFGANVLTF
size: many; V: TRBV12-3/TRBV12-4; D: TRBD1; J: TRBJ2-2; DNA: TGTGCCAGCAGCGCGCCGGGACAGATGAACACCGGGGAGCTGTTTTTT; CDR3: CASSAPGQMNTGELFF
size: .; V: TRBV4-2; D: TRBD2; J: TRBJ2-1; DNA: TGTGCCAGCAGCCCAGTTAGCGGGACCGACAATGAGCAGTTCTTC; CDR3: CASSPVSGTDNEQFF
size: many; V: TRBV7-3; D: TRBD2; J: TRBJ2-1; DNA: TGTGCCAGCAGCCCTACTAGCGGGCTGATCAATGAGCAGTTCTTC; CDR3: CASSPTSGLINEQFF
size: many; V: TRBV20-1; D: .; J: TRBJ2-5; DNA: TGCAGTGCCATGAGTTTTGTCCAAGAGACCCAGTACTTC; CDR3: CSAMSFVQETQYF
size: many; V: TRBV6-5; D: .; J: TRBJ1-1; DNA: TGTGCCAGCAGTTACTCGAAGCTGGCAGCTGAAGCTTTCTTT; CDR3: CASSYSKLAAEAFF
size: many; V: TRBV3-1; D: .; J: TRBJ1-5; DNA: TGTGCCAGCAGCCAAGTTGAGACAGGAGTTAGCAATCAGCCCCAGCATTTT; CDR3: CASSQVETGVSNQPQHF
size: many; V: TRBV7-3; D: .; J: TRBJ2-4; DNA: TGTGCCAGCAGGCCCACCGGAGCCAAAAACATTCAGTACTTC; CDR3: CASRPTGAKNIQYF
size: many; V: TRBV10-3; D: TRBD2; J: TRBJ2-7; DNA: TGTGCCATCAGTGAAGGTAGGACTAGCGGGACCTCCTACGAGCAGTACTTC; CDR3: CAISEGRTSGTSYEQYF
size: many; V: TRBV10-3; D: TRBD1; J: TRBJ1-1; DNA: TGTGCCATCAGACGGGACAGCGGAGAAGCTTTCTTT; CDR3: CAIRRDSGEAFF
size: many; V: TRBV9; D: TRBD2; J: TRBJ2-2; DNA: TGTGCCAGCGAGCCACGGGCGGGAGGCGGCGCCGGGGAGCTGTTTTTT; CDR3: CASEPRAGGGAGELFF
size: many; V: TRBV28; D: TRBD2; J: TRBJ2-7; DNA: TGTGCCAGCCGTGACGGGAGGACCTACGAGCAGTACTTC; CDR3: CASRDGRTYEQYF
size: many; V: TRBV20-1; D: .; J: TRBJ2-1; DNA: TGCAGTGCTAGAGGGGGCGGAGGCGCGGCCTACAATGAGCAGTTCTTC; CDR3: CSARGGGGAAYNEQFF
size: .; V: TRBV19; D: .; J: TRBJ2-1; DNA: TGTGCCAGTAGTAACGAGGTCTGGAATGAGCAGTTCTTC; CDR3: CASSNEVWNEQFF
size: many; V: TRBV20-1; D: TRBD2; J: TRBJ2-3; DNA: TGCAGTGCTAGACTAGCGGGAAGGTTTCGCACAGATACGCAGTATTTT; CDR3: CSARLAGRFRTDTQYF
size: many; V: TRBV19; D: .; J: TRBJ1-5; DNA: TGTGCCAGTAGTATAGGGCGGCAGCCCCAGCATTTT; CDR3: CASSIGRQPQHF
size: .; V: TRBV5-1; D: .; J: TRBJ1-6; DNA: TGCGCCAGCAGCTTGGACAGGGTGGGTAATTCACCCCTCCACTTT; CDR3: CASSLDRVGNSPLHF
size: many; V: TRBV14; D: TRBD1; J: TRBJ2-3; DNA: TGTGCCAGCAGCCAACGCAGGGGGACGGATACGCAGTATTTT; CDR3: CASSQRRGTDTQYF
size: many; V: TRBV6-2/TRBV6-3; D: TRBD2; J: TRBJ2-7; DNA: TGTGCCAGCAGATCACCGGGACTAGCGGCCTACGAGCAGTACTTC; CDR3: CASRSPGLAAYEQYF
size: many; V: TRBV7-2; D: TRBD2; J: TRBJ2-1; DNA: TGTGCCAGCAGCCCGACTAGCGGGAGACCTGAGCAGTTCTTC; CDR3: CASSPTSGRPEQFF
size: many; V: TRBV2; D: TRBD2; J: TRBJ2-2; DNA: TGTGCCAGCCGAAAACTAGCGTCGAACACCGGGGAGCTGTTTTTT; CDR3: CASRKLASNTGELFF
size: .; V: TRBV20-1; D: .; J: TRBJ2-5; DNA: TGCAGTGCTAGAGGAGCTCAAGAGACCCAGTACTTC; CDR3: CSARGAQETQYF
size: many; V: TRBV20-1; D: TRBD1; J: TRBJ2-1; DNA: TGCAGTGCTAGAGAGCCGGGACAGCACCTCAATGAGCAGTTCTTC; CDR3: CSAREPGQHLNEQFF
size: many; V: TRBV2; D: .; J: TRBJ1-2; DNA: TGTGCCAGCAGTGAAGACGGCACGCGGTTTCGCTACACCTTC; CDR3: CASSEDGTRFRYTF
size: many; V: TRBV6-5; D: TRBD1; J: TRBJ2-3; DNA: TGTGCCAGCAGGCGAGACAGGGGGATCACAGATACGCAGTATTTT; CDR3: CASRRDRGITDTQYF
size: many; V: TRBV7-8; D: TRBD1; J: TRBJ2-2; DNA: TGTGCCAGCAGCCCACCCGGAGGGACAGGGCCCACCGGGGAGCTGTTTTTT; CDR3: CASSPPGGTGPTGELFF